These 5 T cell receptor beta chains originate from one sample sequenced in a study of cytomegalovirus exposure and HLA in healthy donors listed by TCRdb under 2017. Libraries were prepared through the immunoSEQ multiplex PCR assay. A mixture of 60 forward primers for TCR Vbeta segments and 13 reverse primers for TCR Jbeta segments was used in the multiplex PCR. The source is immuneACCESS, and TCRdb retained only in-frame sequences with V and J called. Part of the clones is not carried over; for the studies checked, unresolved V genes explain less than half of this, and the remainder is unexplained. The sample yields 140,000 to 150,000 clones; roughly 70% were counted once. 4% to 5.5% of the sample lies in the top ten. The sequenced sample was PBMCs. The receptors come from a man aged 55 to 70 in good health and CMV-seronegative.

V is TRBV19 and J is TRBJ2-5; D may be TRBD1 (6 bases). CDR1 and CDR2 from the germline V gene are LNHDA and SQIVND (reference sequence). V was cut by 5 bases and J by 1 base, with 11 bases left in between. The CDR3 sequence is 14 residues long. CDR3 loop: CASSVRGTQETQYF. CDR3 sequence (DNA): TGTGCCAGTAGTGTGAGGGGGACCCAAGAGACCCAGTACTTC.

The DNA for the CDR3 is TGTGCCAGTAGTCTTCGGACTAGCGTAAGTAGGAATGAGCAGTTCTTC. Protein product: CASSLRTSVSRNEQFF. The rearrangement uses TRBV19 and TRBJ2-1; 9 bases align to TRBD2. The V gene's germline CDR1 is LNHDA and CDR2 SQIVND (reference sequence). This CDR3 region has 16 residues. After removal of 5 bases from V and 7 bases from J, the junction contained 12 bases not matched to a gene.

This chain joins TRBV5-1 and TRBJ2-1; D might be TRBD2 (5 bases). The V gene's germline CDR1 is SGHRS and CDR2 YFSETQ. The CDR3 length is 17 residues. V was pared by 5 bases and J by 0 bases, with 18 bases between. CDR3 DNA: TGCGCCAGCAGAGGGAGTAACCCACCTTACTCCTACAATGAGCAGTTCTTC. This codes for CASRGSNPPYSYNEQFF.

The chain uses TRBV7-9 and TRBJ2-7; TRBD1 agrees at 7 bases. Germline assignment: CDR1 SEHNR and CDR2 FQNEAQ (reference sequence). The CDR3 has 14 residues. Losses at the gene ends were 1 base for V and 2 bases for J; bases not matched to a gene: 2. The CDR3: CASSLGDSTYEQYF. CDR3 DNA: TGTGCCAGCAGCTTAGGGGACAGTACCTACGAGCAGTACTTC.

The chain couples TRBV29-1 to TRBJ2-7; the match to TRBD1 covers 8 bases. V was pared by 6 bases and J by 5 bases, with 6 bases of the junction left unmatched. Germline-derived CDR1 and CDR2 are SQVTM and ANQGSEA. The CDR3 length is 12 residues. The CDR3 sequence is CSVFGTGDEQYF. CDR3 DNA: TGCAGCGTGTTCGGGACAGGAGACGAGCAGTACTTC.